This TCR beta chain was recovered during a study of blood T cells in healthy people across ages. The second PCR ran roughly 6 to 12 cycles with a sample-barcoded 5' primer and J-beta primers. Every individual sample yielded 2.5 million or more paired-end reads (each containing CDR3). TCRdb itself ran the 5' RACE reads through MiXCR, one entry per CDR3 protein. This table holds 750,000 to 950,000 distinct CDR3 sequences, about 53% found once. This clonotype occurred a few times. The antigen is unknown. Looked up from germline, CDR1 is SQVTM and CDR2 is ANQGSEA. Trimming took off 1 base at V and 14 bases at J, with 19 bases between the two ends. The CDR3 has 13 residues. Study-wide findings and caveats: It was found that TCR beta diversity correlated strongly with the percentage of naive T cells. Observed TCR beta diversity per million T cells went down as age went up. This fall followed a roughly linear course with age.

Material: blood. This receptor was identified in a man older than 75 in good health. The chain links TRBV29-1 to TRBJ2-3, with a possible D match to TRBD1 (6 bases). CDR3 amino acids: CSVEAQGPRYAYF. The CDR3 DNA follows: TGCAGCGTTGAAGCACAGGGTCCCAGATACGCGTATTTT.